Below, 32 T cell receptor beta chains from the same sample are listed, as sequenced in a study of cytomegalovirus exposure and HLA in healthy donors (dated by TCRdb to the late 2010s). The library was made by the immunoSEQ multiplex PCR assay. For the multiplex PCR, a mixture combining 60 forward primers for TCR Vbeta segments and 13 reverse primers for TCR Jbeta segments was used. This is the immuneACCESS table as TCRdb keeps it, with only in-frame sequences that have V and J called. A part of the clones is gone; compared with another copy, unresolved V genes explain less than half, and the rest is unexplained. This sample is represented by about 120,000 clones; 63% of them were singletons. About a tenth of the sample comes from the top ten. Sequencing was carried out using PBMCs. These receptors all stem from a man aged 35 to 55 in good health and CMV-seropositive.

This clone has only one observation. J is TRBJ1-1 and V is TRBV2, with a tentative D call TRBD1 (5 bases). Per the germline V gene, CDR1 is SNHLY and CDR2 is FYNNEI. This CDR3 region has 12 residues. The V and J ends lost 7 bases and 5 bases respectively, with 11 bases between them. CDR3 residues: CASIWGGTEAFF. CDR3 nucleotide sequence: TGTGCCAGCATTTGGGGGGGAACTGAAGCTTTCTTT. Variable domain in full (rest from reference TRBV2 and TRBJ1-1): EPEVTQTPSHQVTQMGQEVILRCVPISNHLYFYWYRQILGQKVEFLVSFYNNEISEKSEIFDDQFSVERPDGSNFTLKIRSTKLEDSAMYFCASIWGGTEAFFGQGTRLTVV.

This sequence joins TRBV28 and TRBJ2-1, with D possibly TRBD2 on 6 matching bases. V was clipped by 6 bases and J by 0 bases, with 15 bases between them. Germline V gene data show CDR1 as MDHEN and CDR2 as SYDVKM. The length of the CDR3 is 16 residues. CDR3 DNA: TGTGCCAGCAGCTTACCGGGGGTCGGCTCCTACAATGAGCAGTTCTTC. Translating it yields CASSLPGVGSYNEQFF.

The chain carries TRBV30 and TRBJ1-5; possibly TRBD1 for D (6 bases). CDR3 length equals 13 residues. Germline CDR1 is GTSNPN and CDR2 is SVGIG (reference sequence). V was shortened by 1 base and J by 6 bases, with 10 bases between the two germline ends. The CDR3 region is CAWSDRASQPQHF. The CDR3 bases are TGTGCCTGGAGTGACAGGGCAAGTCAGCCCCAGCATTTT. Full variable domain (missing parts from reference TRBV30 and TRBJ1-5): SQTIHQWPATLVQPVGSPLSLECTVEGTSNPNLYWYRQAAGRGLQLLFYSVGIGQISSEVPQNLSASRPQDRQFILSSKKLLLSDSGFYLCAWSDRASQPQHFGDGTRLSIL.

The chain combines TRBV13 with TRBJ2-7; 7 nucleotides line up with TRBD2. The CDR3 totals 15 residues. V was clipped by 2 bases and J by 2 bases; unmatched bases: 6. CDR1 and CDR2 from the germline V gene are PRHDT and FYEKMQ (reference sequence). The CDR3 loop reads CASSLTSGVPYEQYF. For the CDR3, the DNA is TGTGCCAGCAGCTTAACCAGCGGGGTCCCCTACGAGCAGTACTTC.

The chain uses TRBV9 and TRBJ1-4; 8 bases are a match to TRBD1. The CDR3 has 16 amino acids. The V gene's germline CDR1 is SGDLS and CDR2 YYNGEE. V shed 3 bases, J shed 8 bases, and the junction held 12 bases outside the gene matches. The CDR3: CASSGSFTGGGEKLFF. The CDR3 DNA is TGTGCCAGCAGCGGGTCGTTTACAGGGGGAGGCGAAAAACTGTTTTTT.

The V and J genes are TRBV15 and TRBJ2-5; D is perhaps TRBD1 (5 bases). The CDR3 totals 15 residues. Trimming took 1 base from V and 3 from J, leaving 12 bases between them. Germline-derived CDR1 and CDR2 are LNHNV and YYDKDF (reference sequence). The CDR3 is CATSRGMGREETQYF. CDR3 bases: TGTGCCACCAGCAGAGGAATGGGCAGGGAAGAGACCCAGTACTTC.

The rearrangement joins TRBV6-6 to TRBJ1-5; D remains ambiguous. There are 14 residues in the CDR3. V was trimmed by 2 bases and J by 3 bases, leaving 8 bases between them. Germline V CDR1 and CDR2: MNHNY, SVGAGI (reference sequence). Here the CDR3 reads CASSYGTVNQPQHF. DNA of the CDR3: TGTGCCAGCAGTTACGGCACAGTCAATCAGCCCCAGCATTTT.

On this clone itself: The sample carries other DNA sequences with the same CDR3. CDR3 DNA sequence: TGTGCCAGCAGCCGGGGACAGGGACGGGAAAAACTGTTTTTT. It specifies CASSRGQGREKLFF. The gene calls are TRBV28 and TRBJ1-4, with TRBD1 matching 9 bases. Germline CDR1 and CDR2: MDHEN and SYDVKM. V lost 6 bases and J lost 8; bases outside the gene matches: 7. This CDR3 contains 14 residues. The variable domain in full, completed from reference TRBV28 and TRBJ1-4, reads DVKVTQSSRYLVKRTGEKVFLECVQDMDHENMFWYRQDPGLGLRLIYFSYDVKMKEKGDIPEGYSVSREKKERFSLILESASTNQTSMYLCASSRGQGREKLFFGSGTQLSVL.

The rearrangement uses TRBV19 and TRBJ1-2, with D possibly TRBD1 on 6 matching bases. The CDR3 length is 14 residues. The germline V and J ends were trimmed by 4 bases and 4 bases, with 13 bases remaining between them. CDR1 is LNHDA, CDR2 SQIVND, per germline (reference sequence). The CDR3 sequence is CASSTGQIRYGYTF. The CDR3 nucleotides are TGTGCCAGTAGTACAGGACAGATTCGCTATGGCTACACCTTC.

V and J are TRBV6-1 and TRBJ2-7; D may be TRBD2 (6 bases). The CDR3 runs to 14 residues. Deletions cut 5 bases from V and 3 bases from J, with 14 bases between. Germline CDR1 MNHNS, CDR2 SASEGT. This chain's CDR3 is CASSLGLAVYEQYF. The CDR3 DNA is TGTGCCAGCAGTCTGGGACTCGCAGTCTACGAGCAGTACTTC.

The CDR3 is CASSSAPTVIEQYF. In DNA form, the CDR3 reads TGTGCCAGCAGCTCCGCCCCTACGGTAATCGAGCAGTACTTC. The rearrangement links TRBV28 to TRBJ2-7; D not resolved. The CDR3 runs to 14 residues. Germline V gives CDR1 MDHEN, CDR2 SYDVKM. V was pared by 6 bases and J by 6 bases, with 18 bases between.

This clone was observed a handful of times. This rearrangement joins TRBV28 to TRBJ1-5; D possibly corresponds to TRBD1 (5 bases). V was clipped by 4 bases and J by 6 bases, with 19 bases between them. This CDR3 region has 16 residues. Germline CDR1 and CDR2: MDHEN and SYDVKM. CDR3 residues: CASSSPGGAVGQPQHF. CDR3 bases: TGTGCCAGCAGTTCACCAGGAGGGGCTGTAGGTCAGCCCCAGCATTTT.

Notes on this clone: Other DNA sequences from this sample encode an identical CDR3 as well. V is TRBV19 and J is TRBJ1-1; possibly TRBD1 for D (6 bases). CDR3 length: 13 residues. V lost 4 bases, J lost 1 base, and 7 bases lay in between. CDR1 is LNHDA, CDR2 SQIVND, per germline (reference sequence). In DNA, the CDR3 is TGTGCCAGTAGTACACAGGGGAACACTGAAGCTTTCTTT. Protein: CASSTQGNTEAFF.

This clone came up a few times. This chain links TRBV2 with TRBJ2-2, with 8 bases that match TRBD1. From germline, CDR1 is SNHLY and CDR2 FYNNEI. V lost 5 bases and J lost 0; bases outside the gene matches: 2. The CDR3 loop spans 15 amino acids. CDR3 protein: CASSKQGANTGELFF. CDR3 bases: TGTGCCAGCAGTAAACAGGGGGCGAACACCGGGGAGCTGTTTTTT.

The gene calls are TRBV28 and TRBJ2-3; D might be TRBD1 (5 bases). V was pared by 3 bases and J by 6 bases, with 13 bases between. Per the germline V gene, CDR1 is MDHEN and CDR2 is SYDVKM. CDR3 length equals 14 residues. The CDR3 bases are TGTGCCAGCAGTTTCCTCGGCAGGGTGGATACGCAGTATTTT. It codes for CASSFLGRVDTQYF.

CDR3 nucleotide sequence: TGTGCCAGCCGGAGGGCAGGGAGGACCTACGAGCAGTACTTC. As protein: CASRRAGRTYEQYF. The chain carries TRBV2 and TRBJ2-5; perhaps TRBD2 as D (6 bases). The J call could be wrong; TRBJ2-7 is a better fit for the DNA end. CDR3 length equals 14 residues. Germline V gives CDR1 SNHLY, CDR2 FYNNEI.

This rearrangement joins TRBV29-1 to TRBJ1-1; TRBD1 is a possible D gene (5 bases). This CDR3 has 15 amino acids. Deletions cut 4 bases from V and 6 bases from J, with 21 bases between. Germline V gene sequence: CDR1 SQVTM, CDR2 ANQGSEA. This CDR3 reads CSVVGDPGGISEAFF. The DNA for the CDR3 is TGCAGCGTTGTGGGGGACCCCGGCGGGATCTCTGAAGCTTTCTTT.

The chain combines TRBV9 with TRBJ2-1; D not resolved. The CDR3 is 16 amino acids. Germline assignment: CDR1 SGDLS and CDR2 YYNGEE. V lost 0 bases, J lost 0 bases, and 10 bases lay in between. The CDR3 sequence is CASSVDDFSSYNEQFF. As DNA, the CDR3 is TGTGCCAGCAGCGTAGATGATTTTAGCTCCTACAATGAGCAGTTCTTC.

The gene calls are TRBV5-1 and TRBJ2-2; 7 nucleotides line up with TRBD2. CDR3 length: 16 amino acids. Germline-derived CDR1 and CDR2 are SGHRS and YFSETQ. Germline trimming cut 4 bases from V and 2 bases from J; bases unmatched to any gene: 8. CDR3 residues: CASSPRGRGNTGELFF. As DNA, the CDR3 is TGCGCCAGCAGCCCCCGGGGGAGGGGTAACACCGGGGAGCTGTTTTTT.

The chain links TRBV19 to TRBJ1-5; the D gene is possibly TRBD1 (5 bases). Germline CDR1 is LNHDA and CDR2 is SQIVND (reference sequence). V lost 6 bases to trimming and J lost 5 bases, with 23 bases between them. The CDR3 extends over 17 amino acids. The CDR3 loop reads CASRTRTGTPGDQPQHF. CDR3 nucleotide sequence: TGTGCCAGTAGGACTCGAACCGGGACTCCCGGCGATCAGCCCCAGCATTTT.

This clone was detected once. The chain combines TRBV7-9 with TRBJ1-2; D is possibly TRBD1 (5 bases). The ends were cut back, 3 bases at V and 1 base at J, with 9 bases in the middle. Germline CDR1 and CDR2: SEHNR and FQNEAQ (reference sequence). This CDR3 has 14 amino acids. CDR3 region: CASSLGDSNYGYTF. The DNA for the CDR3 is TGTGCCAGCAGCTTGGGTGACAGTAACTATGGCTACACCTTC.

This rearrangement joins TRBV30 to TRBJ1-3; D gene unclear. V lost 0 bases, J lost 2 bases, and 11 bases lay in between. CDR1 is GTSNPN, CDR2 SVGIG, per germline (reference sequence). This CDR3 contains 15 residues. The CDR3 DNA reads as TGTGCCTGGAGTGTGGGCAGGAACACTGGAAACACCATATATTTT. Protein product: CAWSVGRNTGNTIYF.

The DNA for the CDR3 is TGTGCCAGCAGTTATAATAGGGGGGGTGAAAAACTGTTTTTT. Its translation is CASSYNRGGEKLFF. This sequence joins TRBV6-6 and TRBJ1-4; a possible D gene is TRBD1 (6 bases). The germline CDR1 and CDR2 sequences are MNHNY and SVGAGI (reference sequence). The CDR3 length is 14 residues. The V end was cut by 3 bases, the J end by 7 bases, with 12 bases between.

A few counts support this clone. The chain carries TRBV7-3 and TRBJ1-1, with D hard to call. Trimming pared 2 bases from V and 3 bases from J, leaving 10 bases between. The germline gives CDR1 SGHTA, CDR2 FQGTGA. The CDR3 contains 14 residues. The CDR3 bases are TGTGCCAGCAGCTTATTGGGCAGTTACACTGAAGCTTTCTTT. Translation gives CASSLLGSYTEAFF.

As for this clone: Sequence at one end of the junction differs from germline and may be a read error. The chain employs TRBV7-7 and TRBJ2-2, with 8 bases matching TRBD1. There are 15 residues in the CDR3. Looked up from germline, CDR1 is SSHAT and CDR2 is FNYEAQ (reference sequence). Here the CDR3 reads CASSLAGGGTGELFF. In DNA form, the CDR3 reads TGTGCTAGCAGCTTAGCAGGGGGCGGCACCGGGGAGCTGTTTTTT.

The rearrangement links TRBV19 to TRBJ2-5; possibly TRBD1 for D (5 bases). V dropped 5 bases and J dropped 5 bases, with 12 bases sitting between them. CDR3 size: 13 residues. Per the germline V gene, CDR1 is LNHDA and CDR2 is SQIVND (reference sequence). The CDR3 reads CASSGSKGETQYF. For the CDR3, the DNA is TGTGCCAGTAGTGGGTCGAAGGGGGAGACCCAGTACTTC.

The rearrangement links TRBV7-3 to TRBJ1-2; TRBD1 matches at 8 bases. Germline loops: CDR1 SGHTA, CDR2 FQGTGA. J was trimmed by 8 bases and V by 3 bases; bases with no gene match: 2. The CDR3 sequence is 12 residues long. The CDR3: CASSLQGAGYTF. For the CDR3, the DNA is TGTGCCAGCAGCTTGCAGGGGGCGGGCTACACCTTC.

This clone has only one observation. The chain combines TRBV2 with TRBJ2-3; TRBD2 is a possible D gene (5 bases). Germline CDR1 and CDR2: SNHLY and FYNNEI. The CDR3 is 14 residues long. Trimming pared 7 bases from V and 1 base from J, leaving 12 bases between. CDR3 coding DNA: TGTGCCAGCACCCTCGGGCGGGGCACAGATACGCAGTATTTT. Translation gives CASTLGRGTDTQYF.

In its sample, this clone was seen many times. CDR3 sequence reads: CASSLAQVGTQHF. DNA for the CDR3: TGTGCCAGCAGCTTAGCCCAAGTCGGGACCCAGCATTTT. The chain recombines TRBV7-6 with TRBJ1-5; D gene ambiguous. The ends were cut back, 0 bases at V and 11 bases at J, with 11 bases in the middle. The CDR3 contains 13 residues. In germline, CDR1 is SGHVS, CDR2 FNYEAQ. The complete variable domain, with remaining parts taken from reference TRBV7-6 and TRBJ1-5, reads GAGVSQSPRYKVTKRGQDVALRCDPISGHVSLYWYRQALGQGPEFLTYFNYEAQQDKSGLPNDRFSAERPEGSISTLTIQRTEQRDSAMYRCASSLAQVGTQHFGDGTRLSIL.

The rearrangement uses TRBV5-8 and TRBJ2-1; 8 bases align to TRBD2. The V segment lost 4 bases and the J segment 6 bases; nucleotides outside the gene matches: 12. The CDR3 runs to 16 residues. The germline V gene encodes CDR1 SGHTS and CDR2 YDEGEE. The CDR3 region has the DNA TGTGCCAGCAGCACCCTAGCGGGTGAGGGAGGCAATGAGCAGTTCTTC. Its protein product is CASSTLAGEGGNEQFF.

This clone was detected a few times. The V and J genes are TRBV7-9 and TRBJ2-3; D possibly corresponds to TRBD1 (5 bases). CDR1 is SEHNR, CDR2 FQNEAQ, per germline (reference sequence). This CDR3 has 14 amino acids. The V and J ends lost 2 bases and 5 bases respectively, with 11 bases between them. Here the CDR3 reads CASSLQGNKDTQYF. CDR3 DNA: TGTGCCAGCAGCTTACAGGGTAACAAAGATACGCAGTATTTT.

The chain uses TRBV18 and TRBJ2-7; D unresolved. CDR1 and CDR2 from the germline V gene are KGHSH and LQKENI. CDR3 length: 12 residues. With 3 bases removed from V and 3 bases from J, the gap between germline ends came to 6 bases. The CDR3 DNA follows: TGTGCCAGCTCACCCCCCGGCTACGAGCAGTACTTC. Translation gives CASSPPGYEQYF.